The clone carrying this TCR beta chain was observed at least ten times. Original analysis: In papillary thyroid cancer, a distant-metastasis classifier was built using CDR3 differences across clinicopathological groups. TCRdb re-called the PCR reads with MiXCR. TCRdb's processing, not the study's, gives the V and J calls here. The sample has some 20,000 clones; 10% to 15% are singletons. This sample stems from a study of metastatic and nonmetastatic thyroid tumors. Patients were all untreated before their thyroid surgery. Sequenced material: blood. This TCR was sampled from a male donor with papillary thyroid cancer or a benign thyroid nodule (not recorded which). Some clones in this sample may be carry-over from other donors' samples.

Here the CDR3 DNA reads TGTGCCAGCAGTTCTGAAGGGCCATCCAATCAGCCCCAGCATTTT. As protein: CASSSEGPSNQPQHF. V usage is TRBV12-3 or TRBV12-4 and J usage is TRBJ1-5, with unresolved D. This CDR3 has 15 amino acids. V was pared by 4 bases and J by 3 bases, with 13 bases between.